The source of this T cell receptor (beta chain) is a study of shared clonotypes between healthy human individuals (dated by TCRdb to 2018 to 2020). Regarding the research as a whole: The cohort comprised two women and a few men aged 18 to 49 years. For each donor, three plates each were used for CD4 naive and CD4 memory, two plates were used for CD8 naive, and one plate was used for CD8 memory. To estimate repertoire size and how much clonotypes are shared between individuals, the study performed deep sequencing of blood TCR repertoires from roughly five healthy adults. Libraries were prepared and TCR repertoires were sequenced by different laboratories using diverse techniques, in order to increase sequencing depth and limit assay-specific biases. Per donor, leukapheresis produced somewhere between about 0.9 and 10 billion PBMCs.

Using the deep immunoSEQ assay, TCR CDR3 regions were amplified from genomic DNA by multiplex PCR. Genomic DNA extracted from each cell subset was distributed evenly over all wells of several immunoSEQ 96-well plates, and each plate served as one replicate. For sorted subsets, around 0.2 ug of genomic DNA, equivalent to 30,000 or so T cell genomes, went into each replicate PCR. Purified libraries were quantified with a Qubit 3.0 fluorometer, sized on a Bioanalyzer 2100, and re-quantified with the KAPA Library Quantification kit. A separate single-read 150-cycle Illumina NextSeq 550 flow cell was used to sequence each immunoSEQ 96-well plate. The authors' pipeline ran thus. The immunoSEQ output contained only junctional sequences without quality scores, so filtering could not match that applied to full-length reads. Sequences were annotated with PyIR, a Python wrapper for IgBLAST v1.9, and V/J genes and CDR3 were assigned using IMGT germline references. Reads with weak V/J assignments (E-value above 1e-6), missing CDR3, stop codons, out-of-frame junctions, or ambiguous translated residues were removed. V3J clonotypes were defined by identical inferred V gene, J gene, and CDR3 amino acid sequence. The percentage overlap between two repertoires was calculated by dividing the number of shared unique clonotypes by the size of the smaller repertoire. Three approaches were used to assess repertoire richness: RTK rarefaction, the Chao1 estimator, and Recon v2.1 estimates of unobserved clonotypes. Generation probabilities were computed with OLGA for all TCRbeta clonotypes obtained by the gDNA method from a few donors. What TCRdb holds here is the immuneACCESS table cut down to in-frame rearrangements. Part of the clones is not present; checked against another copy, under half of the missing clones reflect an unresolved V gene, and the others are unexplained. Clonal size and the V and J genes are those of that table, whereas D and trimming came from the DNA. For this sample the table gives just over 2,000,000 clones, of which about 95% were detected only once. The ten biggest clones cover 0.9% to 1.4% of the sample.

For this clone: Its antigen is not yet known. No base qualities exist here, and no much larger clone lies one base off it. Within the sample, other DNA sequences also encode this same CDR3.

The CDR3 starts with the cysteine, ends with the phenylalanine, and has 14 residues. The only DNA kept is the CDR3, 42 bases in frame from the first base. V loses 5 bases, J loses 0 bases, and the germline ends lie 8 bases apart. From a lookup of the germline V gene (reference sequence), CDR1 and CDR2 are MNHEY and SMNVEV. What the work shows at the level of the full study, not this receptor alone: Sampling was restricted to blood, and TCR repertoires in tissue are likely to differ from TCR repertoires in blood. Because the study included a small number of donors, the genetic and exposure-history diversity represented was limited. Rarefaction of sorted-subset datasets indicated incomplete sequencing despite the large sequencing depth. Higher generation probabilities were observed for clonotypes shared by all four sorted-subset donors than for non-shared clonotypes. Larger estimated clonotype richness was generally found for naive subsets than for memory subsets. Pairwise subsampling led to the expectation that sequencing depth would affect the degree of clonotype sharing among donors. Across a few donors, around 5% of naive CD4, roughly 3.5% of naive CD8, roughly 2.2% of memory CD4, and approximately 0.4% of memory CD8 clonotypes were shared.

CD8 naive samples were CD45RO-negative cells positively selected for CCR7, giving a CD45RA+CCR7+ population that excluded TemRA cells. Healthy HIV-negative adults with no recently reported acute infections or vaccinations were included as donors. All donors were Caucasian adults living in Nashville, Tennessee, USA. Blood was collected by leukapheresis, and PBMCs were isolated by Ficoll-Histopaque density gradient centrifugation and then cryopreserved in liquid nitrogen vapor phase. Analytical flow cytometry was used to check the purity and quantity of each magnetically sorted T cell population. Genomic DNA was isolated from every sorted fraction and measured by UV absorbance on a Nanodrop 2000c.

Sequenced input: naive CD8+ T cells sorted from blood. Read against the paper, the sample's cell subset or site label means: CD45RA+CCR7+. The sequence was obtained from a man aged 18 to 35 in good health. The chain uses TRBV27 and TRBJ1-5; the D gene is possibly TRBD1, with 5 bases matching. The DNA sequence is given as TGTGCCAGCAGTGGGGGTTATAGCAATCAGCCCCAGCATTTT. The resulting protein is CASSGGYSNQPQHF.